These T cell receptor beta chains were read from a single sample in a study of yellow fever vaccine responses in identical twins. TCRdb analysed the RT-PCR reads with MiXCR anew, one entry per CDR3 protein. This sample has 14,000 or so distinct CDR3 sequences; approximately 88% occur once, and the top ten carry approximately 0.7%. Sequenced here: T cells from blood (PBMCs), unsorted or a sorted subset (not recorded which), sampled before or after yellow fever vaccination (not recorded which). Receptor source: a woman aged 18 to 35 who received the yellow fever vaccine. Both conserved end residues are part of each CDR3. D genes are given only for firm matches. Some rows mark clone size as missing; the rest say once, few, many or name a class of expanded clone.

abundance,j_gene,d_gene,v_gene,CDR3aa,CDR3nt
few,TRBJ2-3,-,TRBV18,CASSPGDTQYF,TGTGCCAGCTCACCGGGGGATACGCAGTATTTT
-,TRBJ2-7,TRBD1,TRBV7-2,CASSLASGTGITYEQYF,TGTGCCAGCAGCTTAGCTTCAGGGACAGGAATTACCTACGAGCAGTACTTC
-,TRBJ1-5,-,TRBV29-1,CSTAPQHF,TGCAGCACCGCGCCCCAGCATTTT
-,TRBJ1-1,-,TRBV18,CASSPFDGHEAFF,TGTGCCAGCTCACCATTCGACGGGCATGAAGCTTTCTTT
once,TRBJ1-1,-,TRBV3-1,CASSQVGGTEAFF,TGTGCCAGCAGCCAAGTAGGGGGCACTGAAGCTTTCTTT
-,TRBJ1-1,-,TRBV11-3,CASGASIGYTEAFF,TGTGCCAGCGGAGCATCGATTGGGTACACTGAAGCTTTCTTT
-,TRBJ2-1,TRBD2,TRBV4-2,CASSPPRGTSGRDEQFF,TGTGCCAGCAGCCCCCCGCGAGGGACTAGCGGGAGGGATGAGCAGTTCTTC
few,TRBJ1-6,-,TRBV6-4,CASSEYTNSPLHF,TGTGCCAGCAGTGAATACACAAATTCACCCCTCCACTTT
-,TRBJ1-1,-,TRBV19,CASSQKANTEAFF,TGTGCCAGTAGCCAAAAAGCGAACACTGAAGCTTTCTTT
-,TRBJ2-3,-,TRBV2,CACLLIASTDTQYF,TGTGCCTGCTTATTGATTGCGAGCACAGATACGCAGTATTTT
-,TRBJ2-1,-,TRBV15,CATSRVAGSTYNEQFF,TGTGCCACCAGCAGAGTGGCAGGCTCTACTTACAATGAGCAGTTCTTC
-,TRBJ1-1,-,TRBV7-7,CASSPDLNTEAFF,TGTGCCAGCAGCCCAGACCTGAACACTGAAGCTTTCTTT
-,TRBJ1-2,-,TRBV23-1,CASSQSTCGRGRRGYTF,TGCGCCAGCAGTCAATCGACTTGTGGCCGGGGGCGTCGGGGCTACACCTTC
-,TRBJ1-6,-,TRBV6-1,CASSIGDSPLHF,TGTGCCAGCAGTATAGGAGATTCACCCCTCCACTTT
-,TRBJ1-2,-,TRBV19,CASSPPLRRSDGYTF,TGTGCCAGTAGTCCTCCCCTTAGGAGGTCCGATGGCTACACCTTC
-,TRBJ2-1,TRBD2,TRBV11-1,CASSLKKLAGDYKDNEQFF,TGTGCCAGCAGCTTAAAAAAGCTAGCGGGAGACTACAAGGACAATGAGCAGTTCTTC
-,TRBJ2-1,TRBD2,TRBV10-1,CASSRTGGTYNEQFF,TGCGCCAGCAGTAGAACCGGGGGGACCTACAATGAGCAGTTCTTC
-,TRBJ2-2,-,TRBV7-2,CASSLAAGELFF,TGTGCCAGCAGCTTAGCCGCCGGGGAGCTGTTTTTT